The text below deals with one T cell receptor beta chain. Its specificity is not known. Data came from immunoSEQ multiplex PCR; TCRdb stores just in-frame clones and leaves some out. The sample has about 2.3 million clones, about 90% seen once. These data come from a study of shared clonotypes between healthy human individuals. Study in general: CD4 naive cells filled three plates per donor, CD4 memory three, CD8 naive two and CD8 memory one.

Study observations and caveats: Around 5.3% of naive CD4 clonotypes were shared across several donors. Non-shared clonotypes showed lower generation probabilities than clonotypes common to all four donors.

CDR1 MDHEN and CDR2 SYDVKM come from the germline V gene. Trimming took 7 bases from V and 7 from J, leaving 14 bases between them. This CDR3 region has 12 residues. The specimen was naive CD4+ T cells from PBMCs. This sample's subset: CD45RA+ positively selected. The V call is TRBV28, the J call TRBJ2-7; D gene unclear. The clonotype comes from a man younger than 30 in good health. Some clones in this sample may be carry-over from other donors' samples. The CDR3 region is CASKTHPGEQYF. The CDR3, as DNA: TGTGCCAGCAAGACGCATCCCGGTGAGCAGTACTTC.